Listed below are T cell receptor beta chains from one sample, sequenced in a study of cytomegalovirus exposure and HLA in healthy donors. Some clones are missing from TCRdb's copy, which holds only in-frame ones; the method was immunoSEQ multiplex PCR. This sample has 85,000 to 90,000 clones, with around 76% found just once. The source material was PBMCs. These receptors came from a man in his thirties or forties in good health and CMV-seropositive. CDR3s include the opening cysteine and the closing phenylalanine or tryptophan. Each record gives: CDR3 protein, V gene.

CASSTPVQETQYF	TRBV7-9
CASSPWEAGGPFPEQFF	TRBV7-3
CASSLGPQGGSYNSPLHF	TRBV7-9
CASSDIPGQGHSRNSPLHF	TRBV18
CASSPTGRATNEKLFF	TRBV18
CASSRRQASGSPLHF	TRBV9
CASSSDYRPNEQYF	TRBV5-5
CAWSVHRLDTDTQYF	TRBV30
CASSRTSGDYEQYF	TRBV18
CASSLRVTGSSYNSPLHF	TRBV11-3
CATSRGQGAEKLFF	TRBV15
CASSFPGTRAEAFF	TRBV28
CASSAPSSGGHSYNEQFF	TRBV9
CASSLFPGKGPNTEAFF	TRBV27
CASSYSYTLQGETQYF	TRBV6-5
CASSWGVDSETQYF	TRBV27
CASSPGTGVYEQYF	TRBV18
CASSEEATRYEQYF	TRBV2
CASSGRDRTYEQYF	TRBV7-6
CASSAGGETQYF	TRBV19
CASSFDRGLYTF	TRBV9
CASSLGTSTYEQYF	TRBV5-4
CASRHPSGNNQPQHF	TRBV6-6
CASSLTEGLGDTQYF	TRBV7-3
CASSPRLGLGPQHF	TRBV28
CASSLGGSGELFF	TRBV7-3
CASRGKDSPYQPQHF	TRBV6-6
CASRPTGGGYEQYF	TRBV6-5
CASSQDGTGYEQYF	TRBV4-3
CASSLSYEQYF	TRBV7-2
CATSRDNSETQYF	TRBV15